This record covers a single T cell receptor beta chain. The target antigen is unknown. This sample was taken from a study of T cell responses to AZD1222 COVID-19 vaccine. Overall study results and limits: White British donors predominated, females outnumbered males, and clonal diversity was possibly underestimated.

Profiling relied on immunoSEQ multiplex PCR, and the TCRdb table lists in-frame clones only, not all of them. The data contain just under 80,000 clones, roughly 90% of them singletons. This receptor was obtained from an adult who received the AZD1222 COVID-19 vaccine. The sequencing used peripheral blood, collected 28 days after the second AZD1222 dose.

The CDR3 is CAISESRAGRANEKLFF. The CDR3 region has the DNA TGTGCCATCAGTGAGTCGAGGGCAGGGAGAGCTAATGAAAAACTGTTTTTT. The J gene is TRBJ1-4, the V gene TRBV10-3; D possibly corresponds to TRBD1 (5 bases). Germline CDR1 ENHRY, CDR2 SYGVKD. The CDR3 sequence is 17 residues long. Trimming pared 0 bases from V and 3 bases from J, leaving 14 bases between.